A single T cell receptor beta chain is shown here with its context. Its antigen is unknown. V gave up 6 bases and J gave up 2 bases, with 17 bases separating them. Germline values: CDR1 SGHVS, CDR2 FQNEAQ. The CDR3 covers 15 residues. TCRdb called the RT-PCR reads again in MiXCR, with one record for every CDR3 protein. Among about 650,000 distinct CDR3 sequences, less than 15% were seen once, and the ten largest hold about 7.4%. The data stem from a study of response to subunit inactivated influenza vaccine. Study outcomes and limitations: T cells newly recruited by each seasonal influenza vaccination are few, the authors suggested.

The chain is built from TRBV7-8 and TRBJ2-7; D is undetermined. Sequenced here: PBMCs from blood, sampled approximately 15 days before vaccination. The TCR was taken from a man over 45 who received an inactivated influenza vaccine. CDR3 region: CASRVGRSAAYEQYF. The CDR3 coding sequence is TGTGCCAGCAGAGTAGGACGGTCGGCGGCCTACGAGCAGTACTTC. The variable domain in full, with the rest retrieved from reference TRBV7-8 and TRBJ2-7, is GAGVSQSPRYKVAKRGQDVALRCDPISGHVSLFWYQQALGQGPEFLTYFQNEAQLDKSGLPSDRFFAERPEGSVSTLKIQRTQQEDSAVYLCASRVGRSAAYEQYFGPGTRLTVT.